The source of this T cell receptor (beta chain) is a study of blood T cell repertoires in COVID-19. About the research overall: PBMCs, B-cell-depleted T cells, or T cells were the source of the cDNA or gDNA that made up the material.

In the authors' methods: Reference gene primers were amplified, and this amplification served to estimate nucleated cell counts. Some clones are missing from TCRdb's copy, which holds only in-frame ones; the method was immunoSEQ multiplex PCR. The V and J calls and clone size were taken over from that table, and D and trimming were inferred from the DNA. Of roughly 140,000 clones listed, roughly 82% are singletons. CDR1 and CDR2 (germline): LGHDT, YNNKEL (reference sequence). V lost 2 bases and J 7 bases, leaving 8 bases between the germline ends. The CDR3 covers 12 residues. This receptor was identified in a man in his sixties with active or convalescent COVID-19. The sequenced sample consisted of peripheral blood. The chain recombines TRBV3-1 (or the pseudogene TRBV3-2) with TRBJ1-2; D unresolved. The CDR3 nucleotides are TGTGCCAGCAGCCAAACCACTGGTGGCTACACCTTC. It is translated as CASSQTTGGYTF.